This entry is about one T cell receptor beta chain. Genomic DNA was employed as the template in profiling TCR beta VDJ and CDR3. TCRdb passed the reads through MiXCR, listing each CDR3 protein once. The repertoire holds roughly 190,000 distinct CDR3 sequences, with around 45% as singletons. The sample comes from a study of CD8+CD57+ T cells in acquired aplastic anemia. CDR3 length equals 13 residues. CDR1 SGHTA and CDR2 FQGTGA come from the germline V gene. V was cut by 5 bases and J by 1 base, with 8 bases left in between. Selection for sequencing was limited to patients who had shown CD8+CD57+ cell expansion by flow cytometry.

The sample was sorted CD4+, CD8+, or CD8+CD57+ T cells (not recorded which) from PBMCs. The TCR was taken from a human donor with aplastic anemia. V and J are TRBV7-3 and TRBJ1-2; D not resolved. CDR3 bases: TGTGCCAGCAGCCAAGGTTTTAACTATGGCTACACCTTC. Translation: CASSQGFNYGYTF.